These T cell receptor beta chains were read from a single sample in a study of OX40 agonist ivuxolimab in advanced cancers. Libraries were prepared by immunoSEQ multiplex PCR; TCRdb keeps only in-frame clonotypes and omits some of them. Altogether roughly 100,000 clones are present, 90% to 95% being singletons, with the ten largest covering around 0.28%. The specimen was CD4+ or CD8+ T cells sorted from blood, collected in a trial of the OX40 agonist ivuxolimab. Receptors were obtained from an adult with an advanced solid tumor such as melanoma, head and neck, liver or kidney cancer. Each CDR3 is given with its conserved first and last residue. The D gene is left open where the match is weak. Size values are once, few and many counts, or a class for expanded clones, and some rows have none.

clone_size: NA
j_call: TRBJ2-1
v_call: TRBV9
d_call: TRBD2
cdr3_length: 16
cdr3_nt: TGTGCCAGCAGCGTCACAGCGGGGGGGACCTACAATGAGCAGTTCTTC
cdr3_aa: CASSVTAGGTYNEQFF

clone_size: NA
j_call: TRBJ1-5
v_call: TRBV28
d_call: NA
cdr3_length: 14
cdr3_nt: TGTGCCAGCAGCCGAGGGACGATCAATCAGCCCCAGCATTTT
cdr3_aa: CASSRGTINQPQHF

clone_size: NA
j_call: TRBJ1-5
v_call: TRBV19
d_call: NA
cdr3_length: 16
cdr3_nt: TGTGCCAGTTTAGGAGGGGCGACCGGGTCTAATCAGCCCCAGCATTTT
cdr3_aa: CASLGGATGSNQPQHF

clone_size: NA
j_call: TRBJ1-5
v_call: TRBV6-1
d_call: NA
cdr3_length: 13
cdr3_nt: TGTGCCAGCAGTGCGAGGGTATTTGGGCCCCAGCATTTT
cdr3_aa: CASSARVFGPQHF

clone_size: NA
j_call: TRBJ1-3
v_call: TRBV6-4
d_call: NA
cdr3_length: 13
cdr3_nt: TGTGCCAGCAGTCCCGAGACTGGAAACACCATATATTTT
cdr3_aa: CASSPETGNTIYF

clone_size: NA
j_call: TRBJ2-7
v_call: TRBV5-1
d_call: NA
cdr3_length: 12
cdr3_nt: TGCGCCAGCAGCCCCCAAGGGAACGAGCAGTACTTC
cdr3_aa: CASSPQGNEQYF

clone_size: NA
j_call: TRBJ2-3
v_call: TRBV18
d_call: NA
cdr3_length: 12
cdr3_nt: TGTGCCAGCTCACCCAGCACAGATACGCAGTATTTT
cdr3_aa: CASSPSTDTQYF

clone_size: NA
j_call: TRBJ1-5
v_call: TRBV5-1
d_call: NA
cdr3_length: 14
cdr3_nt: TGCGCCAGCAGCTTGGTGGGTTCGGGTCAGCCCCAGCATTTT
cdr3_aa: CASSLVGSGQPQHF

clone_size: NA
j_call: TRBJ1-2
v_call: TRBV25-1
d_call: NA
cdr3_length: 12
cdr3_nt: TGTGCCAGCCAGGACAGTAACTATGGCTACACCTTC
cdr3_aa: CASQDSNYGYTF

clone_size: NA
j_call: TRBJ2-2
v_call: TRBV28
d_call: NA
cdr3_length: 14
cdr3_nt: TGTGCCAGCAGTTTAGCGGCGAACACCGGGGAGCTGTTTTTT
cdr3_aa: CASSLAANTGELFF

clone_size: NA
j_call: TRBJ1-3
v_call: TRBV28
d_call: TRBD1
cdr3_length: 14
cdr3_nt: TGTGCCAGCAGTTTAGGAGGGGGCTTCAACACCATATATTTT
cdr3_aa: CASSLGGGFNTIYF

clone_size: NA
j_call: TRBJ1-4
v_call: TRBV30
d_call: NA
cdr3_length: 11
cdr3_nt: TGTGCCTGGAGTGTAGGGACTGTAGTGTTTTTT
cdr3_aa: CAWSVGTVVFF

clone_size: NA
j_call: TRBJ2-5
v_call: TRBV7-3
d_call: NA
cdr3_length: 13
cdr3_nt: TGTGCCAGCAGCCCCGGTAGCCAAGAGACCCAGTACTTC
cdr3_aa: CASSPGSQETQYF

clone_size: NA
j_call: TRBJ1-5
v_call: TRBV6-6
d_call: NA
cdr3_length: 16
cdr3_nt: TGTGCCAGCAAGGGTCCCTGGGGGCTGGGGGATCAGCCCCAGCATTTT
cdr3_aa: CASKGPWGLGDQPQHF

clone_size: NA
j_call: TRBJ2-1
v_call: TRBV6-6
d_call: TRBD2
cdr3_length: 13
cdr3_nt: TGTGCCAGCTGCGGGAGCTCCTACAATGAGCAGTTCTTC
cdr3_aa: CASCGSSYNEQFF

clone_size: NA
j_call: TRBJ1-5
v_call: TRBV6-5
d_call: NA
cdr3_length: 14
cdr3_nt: TGTGCCAGCAGTGAATGGGGGCGGAATCAGCCCCAGCATTTT
cdr3_aa: CASSEWGRNQPQHF

clone_size: NA
j_call: TRBJ2-1
v_call: TRBV9
d_call: TRBD2
cdr3_length: 15
cdr3_nt: TGTGCCAGCAGCGCGACTAGCGGGACCTCAAATGAGCAGTTCTTC
cdr3_aa: CASSATSGTSNEQFF

clone_size: NA
j_call: TRBJ1-5
v_call: TRBV6-1
d_call: NA
cdr3_length: 16
cdr3_nt: TGTGCCAGCAGTGAATTACGCCTTTATAGCAATCAGCCCCAGCATTTT
cdr3_aa: CASSELRLYSNQPQHF

clone_size: few
j_call: TRBJ1-2
v_call: TRBV28
d_call: TRBD1
cdr3_length: 17
cdr3_nt: TGTGCCAGCAGTTTCATCTTCGGGACAGGCAAATACTATGGCTACACCTTC
cdr3_aa: CASSFIFGTGKYYGYTF

clone_size: NA
j_call: TRBJ1-2
v_call: TRBV6-5
d_call: TRBD1
cdr3_length: 13
cdr3_nt: TGTGCCAGCGGCCGGACAGGGAACTATGGCTACACCTTC
cdr3_aa: CASGRTGNYGYTF

clone_size: NA
j_call: TRBJ1-6
v_call: TRBV30
d_call: NA
cdr3_length: 14
cdr3_nt: TGTGCCTGGACAGGCGGCTCCTATAATTCACCCCTCCACTTT
cdr3_aa: CAWTGGSYNSPLHF

clone_size: NA
j_call: TRBJ1-1
v_call: TRBV5-1
d_call: NA
cdr3_length: 15
cdr3_nt: TGCGCCAGCAGCTTGGCCACGGGACTGAACACTGAAGCTTTCTTT
cdr3_aa: CASSLATGLNTEAFF

clone_size: NA
j_call: TRBJ2-1
v_call: TRBV9
d_call: NA
cdr3_length: 14
cdr3_nt: TGTGCCAGCAGCGTAAGTTTGGTCGACAATGAGCAGTTCTTC
cdr3_aa: CASSVSLVDNEQFF

clone_size: NA
j_call: TRBJ2-5
v_call: TRBV29-1
d_call: NA
cdr3_length: 11
cdr3_nt: TGCAGCGTAGCCCTCACGGAGACCCAGTACTTC
cdr3_aa: CSVALTETQYF

clone_size: NA
j_call: TRBJ1-2
v_call: TRBV4-2
d_call: TRBD1
cdr3_length: 16
cdr3_nt: TGTGCCAGCAGCCACCAGGGACAGGAAATATCCTATGGCTACACCTTC
cdr3_aa: CASSHQGQEISYGYTF

clone_size: NA
j_call: TRBJ2-1
v_call: TRBV6-6
d_call: TRBD2
cdr3_length: 16
cdr3_nt: TGTGCCAGCATCAATGCGGGGGGGCCGGCTGATAATGAGCAGTTCTTC
cdr3_aa: CASINAGGPADNEQFF

clone_size: NA
j_call: TRBJ2-4
v_call: TRBV28
d_call: NA
cdr3_length: 15
cdr3_nt: TGTGCCAGCAGTGTCGCGGGGGCCCTCAAAAACATTCAGTACTTC
cdr3_aa: CASSVAGALKNIQYF

clone_size: NA
j_call: TRBJ2-7
v_call: TRBV7-9
d_call: NA
cdr3_length: 11
cdr3_nt: TGTGCCAGCAGCTTAGGGGCCAAGGAGTACTTC
cdr3_aa: CASSLGAKEYF

clone_size: NA
j_call: TRBJ2-1
v_call: TRBV7-3
d_call: TRBD2
cdr3_length: 15
cdr3_nt: TGTGCCAGCAGCCGAGCGGGAGGGGAATACAATGAGCAGTTCTTC
cdr3_aa: CASSRAGGEYNEQFF

clone_size: NA
j_call: TRBJ2-1
v_call: TRBV7-3
d_call: TRBD2
cdr3_length: 15
cdr3_nt: TGTGCCAGCAGCTTTAGCGGGGGCGCCTACAATGAGCAGTTCTTC
cdr3_aa: CASSFSGGAYNEQFF

clone_size: NA
j_call: TRBJ1-1
v_call: TRBV27
d_call: TRBD1
cdr3_length: 13
cdr3_nt: TGTGCCAGCAGAGACAGGGGGAACACTGAAGCTTTCTTT
cdr3_aa: CASRDRGNTEAFF

clone_size: NA
j_call: TRBJ1-3
v_call: TRBV28
d_call: NA
cdr3_length: 13
cdr3_nt: TGTGCCAGCAGTTTAAGACAGGGAAACACCATATATTTT
cdr3_aa: CASSLRQGNTIYF

clone_size: NA
j_call: TRBJ2-5
v_call: TRBV5-1
d_call: NA
cdr3_length: 18
cdr3_nt: TGCGCCAGCTCTCACCTTGGGGCATTACAGGGCCCCCAAGAGACCCAGTACTTC
cdr3_aa: CASSHLGALQGPQETQYF